The following is a T cell receptor (beta chain) sequence with its context. This clonotype is categorized as medium-sized (0.01 to 0.1%). It lacks a known antigen. Base qualities are not provided; no much larger clone lies one nucleotide away. This specimen comes from a study of immune reconstitution after stem cell transplant in scleroderma (dated by TCRdb to the late 2010s). Looking up the germline V gene (reference sequence) yields CDR1 DFQATT and CDR2 SNEGSKA. V is clipped by 0 bases and J by 2 bases, and the sequence between their germline boundaries is 10 bases long. The CDR3 has 14 amino acids, counting the end cysteine and phenylalanine. The entry retains the CDR3 DNA only, 42 bases that are in frame from base 1. Libraries were built with RT-PCR. The sequencer was an Illumina MiSeq. TCRdb redid the processing of the public reads, applying fastp at Q25 and MiXCR, and retained in-frame beta chains. All rows with the same CDR3 protein become a single entry with the most common DNA and genes. Within this sample are roughly 2,400 distinct CDR3 sequences, with approximately 11% of them counted one time only. Of the sample, more than 13% falls within the top ten clones.

This receptor chain uses TRBV20-1 and TRBJ1-2; TRBD1 could be the D gene, as 5 bases match. The TCR sequence derives from a female donor with systemic sclerosis. The specimen was obtained before or after autologous hematopoietic stem cell transplantation (not recorded which). The DNA sequence follows: TGCAGTGCTAGAGACGAACAGGACAACTATGGCTACACCTTC. The resulting protein is CSARDEQDNYGYTF.